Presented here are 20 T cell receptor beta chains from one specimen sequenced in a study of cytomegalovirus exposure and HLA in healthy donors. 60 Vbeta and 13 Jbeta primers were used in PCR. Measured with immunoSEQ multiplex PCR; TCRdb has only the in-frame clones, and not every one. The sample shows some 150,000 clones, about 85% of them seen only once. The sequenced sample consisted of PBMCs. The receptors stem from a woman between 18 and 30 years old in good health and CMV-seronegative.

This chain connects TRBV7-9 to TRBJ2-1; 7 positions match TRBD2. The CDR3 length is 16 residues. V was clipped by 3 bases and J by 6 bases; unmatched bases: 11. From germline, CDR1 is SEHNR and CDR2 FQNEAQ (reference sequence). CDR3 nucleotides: TGTGCCAGCAGCTTCCCTCGGACTAGTCTGGGCAATGAGCAGTTCTTC. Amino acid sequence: CASSFPRTSLGNEQFF.

Here the CDR3 DNA reads TGCGCCAGCAGCCGGTCCAGGGGACCTAGCACAGATACGCAGTATTTT. It codes for CASSRSRGPSTDTQYF. V is TRBV4-1 and J is TRBJ2-3; D might be TRBD1 (6 bases). The V gene lost 4 bases and the J gene lost 0 bases, with 14 bases spanning the gap. The CDR3 totals 16 residues. Germline lookup yields CDR1 MGHRA and CDR2 YSYEKL.

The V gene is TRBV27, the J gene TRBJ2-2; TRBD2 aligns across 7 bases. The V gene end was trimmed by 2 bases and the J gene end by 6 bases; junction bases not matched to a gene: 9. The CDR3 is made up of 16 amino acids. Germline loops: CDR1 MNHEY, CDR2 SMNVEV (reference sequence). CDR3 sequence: CASSLALRGVAGELFF. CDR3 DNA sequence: TGTGCCAGCAGTTTAGCCCTTCGGGGGGTAGCCGGGGAGCTGTTTTTT.

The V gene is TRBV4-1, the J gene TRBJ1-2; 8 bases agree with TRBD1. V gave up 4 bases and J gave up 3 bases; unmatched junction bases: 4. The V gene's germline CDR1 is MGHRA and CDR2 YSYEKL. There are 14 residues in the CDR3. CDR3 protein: CASSRPTGDYGYTF. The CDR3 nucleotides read TGCGCCAGCAGCCGCCCGACAGGGGACTATGGCTACACCTTC.

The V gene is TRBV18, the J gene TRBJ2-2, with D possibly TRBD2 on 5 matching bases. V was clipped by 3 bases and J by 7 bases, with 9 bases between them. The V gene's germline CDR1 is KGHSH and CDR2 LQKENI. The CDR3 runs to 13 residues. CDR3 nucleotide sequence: TGTGCCAGCTCACCCGGCGGGCACGGGGAGCTGTTTTTT. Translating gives CASSPGGHGELFF.

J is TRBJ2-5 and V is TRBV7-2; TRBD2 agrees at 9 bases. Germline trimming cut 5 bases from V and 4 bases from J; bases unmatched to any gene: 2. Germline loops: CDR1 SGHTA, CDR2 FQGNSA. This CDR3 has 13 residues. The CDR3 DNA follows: TGTGCCAGCAGCGTGCGGGGGGGAGAGACCCAGTACTTC. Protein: CASSVRGGETQYF.

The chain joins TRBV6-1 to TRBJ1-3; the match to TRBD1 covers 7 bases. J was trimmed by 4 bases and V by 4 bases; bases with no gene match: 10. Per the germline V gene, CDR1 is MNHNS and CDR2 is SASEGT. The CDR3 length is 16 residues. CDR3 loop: CASSAARQGSGNTIYF. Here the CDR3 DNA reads TGTGCCAGCAGTGCTGCACGACAGGGCTCCGGAAACACCATATATTTT.

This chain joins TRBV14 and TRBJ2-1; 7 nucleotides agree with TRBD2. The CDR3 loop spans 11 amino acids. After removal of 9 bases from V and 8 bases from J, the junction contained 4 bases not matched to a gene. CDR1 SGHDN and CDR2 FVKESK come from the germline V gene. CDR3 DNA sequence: TGTGCCAGGGGGGGAGGGGATGAGCAGTTCTTC. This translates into CARGGGDEQFF.

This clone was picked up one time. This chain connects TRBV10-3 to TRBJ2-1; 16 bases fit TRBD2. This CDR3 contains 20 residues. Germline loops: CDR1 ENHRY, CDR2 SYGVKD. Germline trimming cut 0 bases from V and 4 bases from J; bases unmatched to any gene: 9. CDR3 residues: CAISESSGLAGGPGYNEQFF. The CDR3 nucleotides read TGTGCCATCAGTGAGTCCTCGGGACTAGCGGGAGGGCCGGGTTACAATGAGCAGTTCTTC.

The CDR3 sequence is CASSDGQKPQHF. The DNA for the CDR3 is TGTGCCAGCAGCGACGGACAGAAGCCCCAGCATTTT. The chain carries TRBV7-9 and TRBJ1-5; possible D gene TRBD1, 6 bases. The CDR3 is 12 amino acids. Germline V gives CDR1 SEHNR, CDR2 FQNEAQ (reference sequence). V lost 5 bases to trimming and J lost 8 bases, with 10 bases between them.

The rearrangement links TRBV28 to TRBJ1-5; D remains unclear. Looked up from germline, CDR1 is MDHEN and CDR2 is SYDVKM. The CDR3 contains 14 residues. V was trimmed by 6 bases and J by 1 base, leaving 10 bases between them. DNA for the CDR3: TGTGCCAGCAGCACACACCCAAGCAATCAGCCCCAGCATTTT. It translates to CASSTHPSNQPQHF.

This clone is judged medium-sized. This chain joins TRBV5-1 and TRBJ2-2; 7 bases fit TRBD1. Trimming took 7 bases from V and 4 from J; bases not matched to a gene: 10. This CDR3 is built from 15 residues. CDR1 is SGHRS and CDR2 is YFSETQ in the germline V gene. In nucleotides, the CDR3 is TGCGCCAGCTCCACCGGGACAGACTTCACCGGGGAGCTGTTTTTT. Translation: CASSTGTDFTGELFF.

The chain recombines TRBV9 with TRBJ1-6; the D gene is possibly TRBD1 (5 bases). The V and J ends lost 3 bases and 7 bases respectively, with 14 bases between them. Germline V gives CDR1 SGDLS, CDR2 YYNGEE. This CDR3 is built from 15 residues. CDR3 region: CASSAEGTENSPLHF. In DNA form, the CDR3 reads TGTGCCAGCAGCGCGGAGGGGACGGAAAATTCACCCCTCCACTTT. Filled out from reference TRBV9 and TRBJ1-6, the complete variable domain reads DSGVTQTPKHLITATGQRVTLRCSPRSGDLSVYWYQQSLDQGLQFLIQYYNGEERAKGNILERFSAQQFPDLHSELNLSSLELGDSALYFCASSAEGTENSPLHFGNGTRLTVT.

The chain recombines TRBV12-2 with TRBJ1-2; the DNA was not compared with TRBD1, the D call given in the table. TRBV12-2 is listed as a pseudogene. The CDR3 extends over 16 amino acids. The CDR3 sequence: CASRLAGTGYNYGYTF. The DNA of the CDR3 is TGTGCAAGTCGCTTAGCGGGGACAGGATATAACTATGGCTACACCTTC.

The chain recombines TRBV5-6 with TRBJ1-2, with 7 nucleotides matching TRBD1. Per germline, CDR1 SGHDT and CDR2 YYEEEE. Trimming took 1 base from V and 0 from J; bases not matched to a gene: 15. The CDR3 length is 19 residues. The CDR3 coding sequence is TGTGCCAGCAGCTTGAAGGTTGGGCAGGGGGATTACACTAACTATGGCTACACCTTC. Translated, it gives CASSLKVGQGDYTNYGYTF.

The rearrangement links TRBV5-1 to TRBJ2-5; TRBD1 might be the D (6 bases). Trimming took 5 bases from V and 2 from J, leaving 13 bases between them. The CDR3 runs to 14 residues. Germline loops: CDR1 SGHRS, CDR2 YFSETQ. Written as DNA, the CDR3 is TGCGCCAGCAGTCCCCAGGGGTGGCAAGAGACCCAGTACTTC. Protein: CASSPQGWQETQYF.

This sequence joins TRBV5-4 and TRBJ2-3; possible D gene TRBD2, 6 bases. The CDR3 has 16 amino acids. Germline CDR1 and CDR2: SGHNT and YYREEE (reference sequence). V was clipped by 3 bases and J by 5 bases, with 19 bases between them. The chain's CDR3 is CASSSRDSGRRDTQYF. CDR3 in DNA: TGTGCCAGCAGCTCCCGGGACTCAGGACGAAGAGATACGCAGTATTTT.

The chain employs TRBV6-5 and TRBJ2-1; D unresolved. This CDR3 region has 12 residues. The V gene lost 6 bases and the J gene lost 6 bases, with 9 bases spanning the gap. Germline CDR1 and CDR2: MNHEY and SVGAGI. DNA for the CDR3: TGTGCCAGCAGCTACCTCGGCAATGAGCAGTTCTTC. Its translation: CASSYLGNEQFF.

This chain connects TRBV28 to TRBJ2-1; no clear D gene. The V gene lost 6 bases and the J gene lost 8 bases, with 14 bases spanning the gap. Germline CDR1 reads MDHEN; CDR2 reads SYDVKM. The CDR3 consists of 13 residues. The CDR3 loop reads CASSSLRLHEQFF. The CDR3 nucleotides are TGTGCCAGCAGCTCACTACGGCTCCATGAGCAGTTCTTC.

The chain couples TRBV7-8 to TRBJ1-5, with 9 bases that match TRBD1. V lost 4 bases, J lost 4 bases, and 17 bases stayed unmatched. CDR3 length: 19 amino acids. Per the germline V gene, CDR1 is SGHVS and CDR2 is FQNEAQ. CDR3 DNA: TGTGCCAGCAGCTCAACGGTCCCGGGACAGGGAGCTTGGAATCAGCCCCAGCATTTT. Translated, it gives CASSSTVPGQGAWNQPQHF.